Shown below are 25 T cell receptor beta chains from a single sample sequenced in a study of blood T cell repertoires in COVID-19 (dated by TCRdb to 2020 to 2022). Library creation used the immunoSEQ multiplex PCR assay. In TCRdb, the immuneACCESS table is reduced to in-frame sequences with V and J assigned. These tables do not hold every clone; where another copy was compared, an unresolved V gene accounts for under half, and the others remain unexplained. Recorded for this sample are under 300,000 clones; roughly nine tenths of them occurred a single time. The ten most abundant clones make up around 6.5% of the sample. The specimen sequenced was peripheral blood. Receptors were obtained from a man aged 55-75 years with acute or convalescent COVID-19.

This chain joins TRBV11-2 and TRBJ1-1; TRBD1 aligns across 11 bases. There are 14 residues in the CDR3. Germline CDR1 reads SGHAT; CDR2 reads FQNNGV. V was pared by 6 bases and J by 4 bases, with 4 bases of the junction left unmatched. This chain's CDR3 is CASSPGTGGTEAFF. DNA for the CDR3: TGTGCCAGCAGTCCCGGGACAGGGGGCACTGAAGCTTTCTTT.

A remark on this clone: Other DNA sequences of this sample code for an identical CDR3. J is TRBJ2-7 and V is TRBV21-1; TRBD2 is the table's D call, not checked against the DNA. TRBV21-1 is listed as a pseudogene. This CDR3 is 17 amino acids long. The CDR3 loop is CAFLSGGRGRGGAEQYF. CDR3 coding DNA: TGTGCCTTTCTTTCAGGCGGCCGGGGGCGCGGGGGGGCCGAGCAGTACTTC.

The genes are TRBV9 and TRBJ2-5; D is ambiguous. This CDR3 spans 13 amino acids. V dropped 3 bases and J dropped 1 base, with 7 bases sitting between them. In germline, CDR1 is SGDLS, CDR2 YYNGEE. The CDR3 region has the DNA TGTGCCAGCAGCGCCCAGGTCCAAGAGACCCAGTACTTC. Translating gives CASSAQVQETQYF.

J is TRBJ1-5 and V is TRBV28; TRBD1 is a possible D gene (6 bases). Germline V lookup: CDR1 MDHEN, CDR2 SYDVKM. Trimming took 6 bases from V and 3 from J, leaving 12 bases between them. The CDR3 loop spans 14 amino acids. The CDR3, as DNA: TGTGCCAGCAGCCCGGACAGCTCCAATCAGCCCCAGCATTTT. Translated, it gives CASSPDSSNQPQHF.

V is TRBV28 and J is TRBJ1-5; the match to TRBD1 covers 9 bases. The junction had 4 bases not matched to a gene; V was cut back by 7 bases and J by 6 bases. The germline gives CDR1 MDHEN, CDR2 SYDVKM. The CDR3 runs 13 residues. The CDR3 region is CASISDRGQPQHF. The CDR3 nucleotides read TGTGCCAGCATCTCGGACAGGGGTCAGCCCCAGCATTTT. Full variable domain (rest looked up from reference TRBV28 and TRBJ1-5): DVKVTQSSRYLVKRTGEKVFLECVQDMDHENMFWYRQDPGLGLRLIYFSYDVKMKEKGDIPEGYSVSREKKERFSLILESASTNQTSMYLCASISDRGQPQHFGDGTRLSIL.

This chain joins TRBV11-2 and TRBJ2-2; possibly TRBD2 for D (7 bases). Trimming pared 0 bases from V and 6 bases from J, leaving 17 bases between. The CDR3 spans 17 residues. CDR1 and CDR2 from the germline V gene are SGHAT and FQNNGV. CDR3 DNA sequence: TGTGCCAGCAGCTTAGAATTCAGCGGGACAACAGCCGGGGAGCTGTTTTTT. Translated: CASSLEFSGTTAGELFF.

The chain carries TRBV3-1 (or the pseudogene TRBV3-2) and TRBJ1-1; D is ambiguous. Germline V gene sequence: CDR1 LGHDT, CDR2 YNNKEL (reference sequence). Trimming pared 5 bases from V and 1 base from J, leaving 11 bases between. This CDR3 is built from 14 residues. The CDR3 region is CASSSTSRNTEAFF. CDR3 nucleotide sequence: TGTGCCAGCAGCTCAACTTCTCGGAACACTGAAGCTTTCTTT.

This chain joins TRBV3-1 (or the pseudogene TRBV3-2) and TRBJ2-6, with TRBD2 matching over 7 bases. Unmatched junction bases numbered 8, after V lost 4 bases and J lost 2 bases. CDR1 is LGHDT and CDR2 is YNNKEL in the germline V gene (reference sequence). The CDR3 loop spans 17 amino acids. The CDR3 DNA is TGTGCCAGCAGCCCCTCCCATGGGGGGGCTGGGGCCAACGTCCTGACTTTC. It is translated as CASSPSHGGAGANVLTF.

This chain joins TRBV24-1 and TRBJ2-3; TRBD2 matches at 14 bases. V was pared by 2 bases and J by 4 bases, with 1 base of the junction left unmatched. This CDR3 region has 16 residues. Germline lookup yields CDR1 KGHDR and CDR2 SFDVKD. The DNA of the CDR3 is TGTGCCACCAGTGATTCGACTAGCGGGGGGGCAGATACGCAGTATTTT. Residues: CATSDSTSGGADTQYF.

About this clone: The junction differs from germline at one of its ends, possibly a read error. The chain has TRBV2 and TRBJ1-5; D remains unclear. The germline gives CDR1 SNHLY, CDR2 FYNNEI. The CDR3 is 14 amino acids. CDR3 sequence: CASSAQDSDQPQHF. DNA of the CDR3: TGTGCCAGCAGTGCACAAGATAGCGATCAGCCCCAGCATTTT.

The rearrangement uses TRBV7-2 and TRBJ1-6; D is ambiguous. The CDR3 sequence is 15 residues long. Between the trimmed V and J ends, which lost 1 base and 7 bases, there was a span of 11 bases. Germline assignment: CDR1 SGHTA and CDR2 FQGNSA. CDR3 sequence reads: CASSLGSGENSPLHF. In DNA, the CDR3 is TGTGCCAGCAGCTTAGGGTCGGGAGAGAATTCACCCCTCCACTTT. The variable domain in full, completed from reference TRBV7-2 and TRBJ1-6, reads GAGVSQSPSNKVTEKGKDVELRCDPISGHTALYWYRQSLGQGLEFLIYFQGNSAPDKSGLPSDRFSAERTGGSVSTLTIQRTQQEDSAVYLCASSLGSGENSPLHFGNGTRLTVT.

The chain employs TRBV12-5 and TRBJ1-4; possibly TRBD1 for D (5 bases). Germline V CDR1 and CDR2: LGHNT, FRNRAP. V was shortened by 2 bases and J by 11 bases, with 15 bases between the two germline ends. The CDR3 totals 14 residues. In DNA, the CDR3 is TGTGCTAGTGGTTTGTTTGGGGGGAGTGGGAAACTGTTTTTT. Its protein product is CASGLFGGSGKLFF.

The V and J genes are TRBV6-5 and TRBJ2-7; TRBD2 aligns across 8 bases. The CDR3 totals 14 residues. The J segment lost 4 bases and the V segment lost 2 bases, leaving 4 bases of the junction unmatched. Germline-derived CDR1 and CDR2 are MNHEY and SVGAGI. The CDR3 here is CASSYGSGSYEQYF. In DNA, the CDR3 is TGTGCCAGCAGTTACGGCAGCGGGAGTTACGAGCAGTACTTC.

The chain combines TRBV30 with TRBJ2-7; D might be TRBD1 (5 bases). Germline values: CDR1 GTSNPN, CDR2 SVGIG (reference sequence). The CDR3 spans 15 residues. The V gene lost 4 bases and the J gene lost 1 base, with 17 bases spanning the gap. CDR3 amino acids: CAWTTGRGISYEQYF. DNA of the CDR3: TGTGCCTGGACCACAGGTCGAGGTATATCCTACGAGCAGTACTTC.

The chain recombines TRBV9 with TRBJ2-2; TRBD1 matches 7 bases. The V and J ends lost 6 bases and 2 bases, in that order; junction bases with no gene match: 10. Germline values: CDR1 SGDLS, CDR2 YYNGEE. The CDR3 has 16 residues. CDR3 sequence (DNA): TGTGCCAGCACCCCCCACCGGGACAGTAACACCGGGGAGCTGTTTTTT. Translation gives CASTPHRDSNTGELFF.

The J gene is TRBJ2-7, the V gene TRBV5-1; D is possibly TRBD1 (6 bases). CDR1 is SGHRS, CDR2 YFSETQ, per germline. Trimming took 2 bases from V and 3 from J, leaving 12 bases between them. The length of the CDR3 is 14 residues. The CDR3 coding sequence is TGCGCCAGCAGCTTAGGGCAGGGGAACTACGAGCAGTACTTC. Translating gives CASSLGQGNYEQYF.

This sequence joins TRBV11-2 and TRBJ1-5; 7 nucleotides agree with TRBD1. The length of the CDR3 is 15 residues. Germline V gives CDR1 SGHAT, CDR2 FQNNGV. Losses at the gene ends were 5 bases for V and 0 bases for J; bases not matched to a gene: 4. The CDR3, as DNA: TGTGCCAGCAGCCCAGGGACAGTTAGCAATCAGCCCCAGCATTTT. Amino acid sequence: CASSPGTVSNQPQHF.

The rearrangement links TRBV28 to TRBJ1-6; maybe TRBD1 (6 bases). Germline CDR1 reads MDHEN; CDR2 reads SYDVKM. V was cut by 8 bases and J by 5 bases, with 13 bases left in between. CDR3 length equals 14 residues. CDR3 nucleotides: TGTGCCAGCCAAACCGGGACAAATAATTCACCCCTCCACTTT. Translation gives CASQTGTNNSPLHF.

J is TRBJ1-4 and V is TRBV5-4; perhaps TRBD1 as D (6 bases). From germline, CDR1 is SGHNT and CDR2 YYREEE (reference sequence). With 2 bases removed from V and 5 bases from J, the gap between germline ends came to 10 bases. The CDR3 has 14 residues. CDR3 residues: CASSLPGANEKLFF. CDR3 nucleotide sequence: TGTGCCAGCAGCTTACCAGGGGCCAATGAAAAACTGTTTTTT.

The chain links TRBV10-3 to TRBJ2-7; 7 bases agree with TRBD1. This CDR3 is built from 14 residues. With 7 bases clipped from V and 5 bases from J, the junction kept 11 bases outside the gene matches. Germline-derived CDR1 and CDR2 are ENHRY and SYGVKD. In DNA form, the CDR3 reads TGTGCCATCACTGGGAGACAGGGAAGGGACGAGCAGTACTTC. Its translation is CAITGRQGRDEQYF.

The J gene is TRBJ2-3, the V gene TRBV9; 14 bases map to TRBD2. CDR1 is SGDLS, CDR2 YYNGEE, per germline. The junction had 13 bases not matched to a gene; V was cut back by 2 bases and J by 2 bases. The CDR3 consists of 20 residues. CDR3 amino acids: CASSVRTSGRPSGATDTQYF. DNA for the CDR3: TGTGCCAGCAGCGTCCGGACTAGCGGGAGGCCCTCCGGCGCCACAGATACGCAGTATTTT.

This clone has just a few counts. The chain links TRBV4-2 to TRBJ2-3; D not resolved. Between the trimmed V and J ends, which lost 4 bases and 2 bases, there was a span of 4 bases. The CDR3 covers 12 residues. Looked up from germline, CDR1 is LGHNA and CDR2 is YNFKEQ. The CDR3 DNA reads as TGTGCCAGCAGCCGGGCCACAGATACGCAGTATTTT. It translates to CASSRATDTQYF.

CDR3 protein: CATGQGRANYGYTF. The CDR3 bases are TGTGCCACAGGGCAGGGCCGAGCTAACTATGGCTACACCTTC. The J gene is TRBJ1-2, the V gene TRBV10-3, with D possibly being TRBD1 (5 bases). The ends were cut back, 10 bases at V and 0 bases at J, with 15 bases in the middle. CDR1 ENHRY and CDR2 SYGVKD come from the germline V gene. CDR3 length equals 14 residues.

This clone occurred a few times. This chain joins TRBV5-5 and TRBJ1-1; D may be TRBD1 (5 bases). The CDR3 has 13 amino acids. V gave up 1 base and J gave up 6 bases, with 10 bases separating them. Germline assignment: CDR1 SGHKS and CDR2 YYEKEE (reference sequence). In DNA form, the CDR3 reads TGTGCCAGCAGCTTGCAGGGTTTGTCTGAAGCTTTCTTT. This gives the protein CASSLQGLSEAFF. The full variable domain, in which reference TRBV5-5 and TRBJ1-1 provide the parts outside the CDR3, is DAGVTQSPTHLIKTRGQQVTLRCSPISGHKSVSWYQQVLGQGPQFIFQYYEKEERGRGNFPDRFSARQFPNYSSELNVNALLLGDSALYLCASSLQGLSEAFFGQGTRLTVV.

CDR3 sequence: CASSFGTGRAGEQYF. The CDR3 DNA reads TGTGCCAGCAGCTTCGGAACCGGGAGGGCGGGGGAGCAGTACTTC. The chain carries TRBV5-6 and TRBJ2-7; 8 bases map to TRBD2. V lost 2 bases to trimming and J lost 7 bases; unmatched junction nucleotides: 11. This CDR3 is 15 amino acids long. Germline V gene sequence: CDR1 SGHDT, CDR2 YYEEEE.